This T cell receptor (beta chain) was obtained from a study of shared clonotypes between healthy human individuals. Regarding the study as a whole: The study found lower generation probabilities in non-shared clonotypes than in those shared by all four donors. There were few donors, and this limited the genetic and exposure-history diversity represented.

Data came from immunoSEQ multiplex PCR; TCRdb stores just in-frame clones and leaves some out. Counted here are 1.5 million to 2.5 million clones, approximately 94% occurring once; the ten biggest clones make up roughly 1%. Germline CDR1 reads KGHSH; CDR2 reads LQKENI. Trimming took off 5 bases at V and 7 bases at J, with 15 bases between the two ends. The CDR3 is 13 residues long. CD45RO-negative, CCR7-selected cells formed the naive CD8 fraction, which excluded terminally differentiated effector memory CD45RA+ cells. A note on this clone: What it recognizes is unknown.

J is TRBJ2-7 and V is TRBV18; possibly TRBD2 for D (5 bases). The clonotype comes from a man between 18 and 35 years old in good health. Sequencing was carried out using naive CD8+ T cells sorted from blood. The CDR3 region is CASSSGPPGEQYF. In nucleotides, the CDR3 is TGTGCCAGCTCATCCGGGCCTCCGGGGGAGCAGTACTTC.